This T cell receptor beta chain was recovered during a study of cytomegalovirus exposure and HLA in healthy donors. General study results and limits: Reported performance of the classifier showed diagnosis of cytomegalovirus status with high specificity and sensitivity.

Germline V lookup: CDR1 SGHRS, CDR2 YFSETQ. With V trimmed by 3 bases and J by 5 bases, 1 base remained unmatched. There are 13 residues in the CDR3. For this clone: The target antigen is unknown.

Sequencing was performed with immunoSEQ multiplex PCR; in TCRdb, only in-frame clones are kept and a portion is missing. The sample includes 250,000 to 350,000 clones, just over 85% seen only once; the top ten take 0.84%. The chain employs TRBV5-1 and TRBJ2-1, with 8 bases aligning to TRBD1. Sequenced material: PBMCs. The sequence derives from a woman aged 18-35 years in good health and CMV-seronegative. The CDR3 nucleotides are TGCGCCAGCAGCTGGACAGGGAACAATGAGCAGTTCTTC. Its protein is CASSWTGNNEQFF. The entire variable domain, with the rest obtained from reference TRBV5-1 and TRBJ2-1, is as follows: KAGVTQTPRYLIKTRGQQVTLSCSPISGHRSVSWYQQTPGQGLQFLFEYFSETQRNKGNFPGRFSGRQFSNSRSEMNVSTLELGDSALYLCASSWTGNNEQFFGPGTRLTVL.